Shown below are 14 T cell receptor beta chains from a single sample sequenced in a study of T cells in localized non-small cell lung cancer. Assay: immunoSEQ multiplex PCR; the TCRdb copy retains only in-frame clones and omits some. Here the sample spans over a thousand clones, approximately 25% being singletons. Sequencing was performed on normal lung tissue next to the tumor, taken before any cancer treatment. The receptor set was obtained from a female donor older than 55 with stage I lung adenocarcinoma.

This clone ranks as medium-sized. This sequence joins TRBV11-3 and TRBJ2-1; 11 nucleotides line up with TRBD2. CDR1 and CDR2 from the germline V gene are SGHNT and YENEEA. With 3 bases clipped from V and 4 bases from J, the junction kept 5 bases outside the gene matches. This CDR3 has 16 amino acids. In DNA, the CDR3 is TGTGCCAGCAGCTTGCCGGGACTAGCGGCATACAATGAGCAGTTCTTC. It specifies CASSLPGLAAYNEQFF. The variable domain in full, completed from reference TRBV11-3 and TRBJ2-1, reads EAGVVQSPRYKIIEKKQPVAFWCNPISGHNTLYWYLQNLGQGPELLIRYENEEAVDDSQLPKDRFSAERLKGVDSTLKIQPAELGDSAVYLCASSLPGLAAYNEQFFGPGTRLTVL.

For the CDR3, the DNA is TGTGCCAGCAGCTTAGGGGTCCCTTATAGCAATCAGCCCCAGCATTTT. As protein: CASSLGVPYSNQPQHF. The J gene is TRBJ1-5, the V gene TRBV11-3, with no clear D. V lost 1 base, J lost 0 bases, and 10 bases lay in between. CDR3 length: 16 amino acids. Per germline, CDR1 SGHNT and CDR2 YENEEA.

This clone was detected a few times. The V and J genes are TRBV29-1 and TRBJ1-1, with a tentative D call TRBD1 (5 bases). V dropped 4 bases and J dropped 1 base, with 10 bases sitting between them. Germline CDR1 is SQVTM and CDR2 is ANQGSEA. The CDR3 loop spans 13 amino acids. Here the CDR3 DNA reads TGCAGCGTTGCATTAGGACAGAACACTGAAGCTTTCTTT. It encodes CSVALGQNTEAFF.

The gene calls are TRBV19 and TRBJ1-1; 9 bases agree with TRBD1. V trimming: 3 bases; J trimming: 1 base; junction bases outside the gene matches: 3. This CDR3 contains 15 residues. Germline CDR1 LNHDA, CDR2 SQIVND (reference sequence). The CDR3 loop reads CASSMSGQGNTEAFF. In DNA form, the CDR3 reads TGTGCCAGTAGTATGTCGGGACAGGGGAACACTGAAGCTTTCTTT.

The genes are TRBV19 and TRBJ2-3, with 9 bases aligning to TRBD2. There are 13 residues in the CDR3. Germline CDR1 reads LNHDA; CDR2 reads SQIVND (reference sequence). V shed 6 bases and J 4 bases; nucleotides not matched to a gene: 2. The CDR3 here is CASRVAGADTQYF. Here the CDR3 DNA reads TGTGCCAGTAGGGTAGCGGGGGCAGATACGCAGTATTTT. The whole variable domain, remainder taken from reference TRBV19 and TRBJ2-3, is DGGITQSPKYLFRKEGQNVTLSCEQNLNHDAMYWYRQDPGQGLRLIYYSQIVNDFQKGDIAEGYSVSREKKESFPLTVTSAQKNPTAFYLCASRVAGADTQYFGPGTRLTVL.

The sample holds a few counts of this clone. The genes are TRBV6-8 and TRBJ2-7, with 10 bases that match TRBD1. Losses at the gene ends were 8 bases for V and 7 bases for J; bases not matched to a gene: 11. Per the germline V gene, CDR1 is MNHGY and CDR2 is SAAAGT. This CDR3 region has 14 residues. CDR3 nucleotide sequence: TGTGCCAGCGCGAGTGGGACAGGGGTTGGGGAGCAGTACTTC. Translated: CASASGTGVGEQYF.

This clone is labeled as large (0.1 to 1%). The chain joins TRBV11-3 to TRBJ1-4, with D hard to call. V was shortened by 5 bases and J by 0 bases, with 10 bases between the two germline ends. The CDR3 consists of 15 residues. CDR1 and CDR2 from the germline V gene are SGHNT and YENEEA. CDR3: CASSPNGATNEKLFF. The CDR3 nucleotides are TGTGCCAGCAGCCCGAACGGGGCAACTAATGAAAAACTGTTTTTT.

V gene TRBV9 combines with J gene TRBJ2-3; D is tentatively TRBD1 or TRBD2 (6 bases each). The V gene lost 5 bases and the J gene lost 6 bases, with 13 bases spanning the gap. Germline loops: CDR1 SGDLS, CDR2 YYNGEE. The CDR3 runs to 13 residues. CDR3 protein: CASSEGGHDTQYF. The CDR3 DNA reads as TGTGCCAGCAGTGAAGGGGGGCACGATACGCAGTATTTT. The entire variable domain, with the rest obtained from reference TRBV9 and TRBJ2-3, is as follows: DSGVTQTPKHLITATGQRVTLRCSPRSGDLSVYWYQQSLDQGLQFLIQYYNGEERAKGNILERFSAQQFPDLHSELNLSSLELGDSALYFCASSEGGHDTQYFGPGTRLTVL.

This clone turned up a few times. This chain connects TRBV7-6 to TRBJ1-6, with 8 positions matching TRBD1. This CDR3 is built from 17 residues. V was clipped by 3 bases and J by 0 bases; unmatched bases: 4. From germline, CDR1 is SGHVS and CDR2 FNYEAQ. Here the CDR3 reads CASSLRQGSSYNSPLHF. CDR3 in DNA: TGTGCCAGCAGCTTGAGACAGGGGAGCTCCTATAATTCACCCCTCCACTTT.

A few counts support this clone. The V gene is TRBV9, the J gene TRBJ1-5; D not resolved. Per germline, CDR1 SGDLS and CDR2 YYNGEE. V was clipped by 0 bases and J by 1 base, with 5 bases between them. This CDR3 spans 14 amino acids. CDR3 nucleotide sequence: TGTGCCAGCAGCGTAGGCCCCAGCAATCAGCCCCAGCATTTT. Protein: CASSVGPSNQPQHF.

CDR3 DNA sequence: TGTGCCAGTAGTATTAGCAGGTCCTACGAGCAGTACTTC. Its protein product is CASSISRSYEQYF. J is TRBJ2-7 and V is TRBV19, with unresolved D. This CDR3 region has 13 residues. Per germline, CDR1 LNHDA and CDR2 SQIVND (reference sequence). Trimming pared 3 bases from V and 1 base from J, leaving 7 bases between.

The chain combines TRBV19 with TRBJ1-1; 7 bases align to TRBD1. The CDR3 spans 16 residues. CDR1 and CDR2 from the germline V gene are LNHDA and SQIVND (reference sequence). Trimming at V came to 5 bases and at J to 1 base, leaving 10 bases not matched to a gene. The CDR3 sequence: CASSPLTGRRNTEAFF. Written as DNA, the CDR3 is TGTGCCAGTAGTCCTTTGACAGGGCGGAGGAACACTGAAGCTTTCTTT.

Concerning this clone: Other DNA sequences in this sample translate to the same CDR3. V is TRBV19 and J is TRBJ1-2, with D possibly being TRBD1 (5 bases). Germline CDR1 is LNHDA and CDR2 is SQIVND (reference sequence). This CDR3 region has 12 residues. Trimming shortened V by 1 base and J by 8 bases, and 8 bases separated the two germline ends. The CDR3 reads CASSIGGDGYTF. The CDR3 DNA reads TGTGCCAGTAGTATAGGTGGGGACGGCTACACCTTC.

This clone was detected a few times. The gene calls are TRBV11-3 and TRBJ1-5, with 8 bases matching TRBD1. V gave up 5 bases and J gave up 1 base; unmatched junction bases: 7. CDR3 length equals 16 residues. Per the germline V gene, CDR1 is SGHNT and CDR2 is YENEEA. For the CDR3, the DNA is TGTGCCAGCAGCCTTGCGACAGGGGTAAGCAATCAGCCCCAGCATTTT. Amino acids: CASSLATGVSNQPQHF.